This T cell receptor (beta chain) was identified in a study of identifying expanded T cells in peripheral blood (dated by TCRdb to about 2019). General notes on the study: Separate aliquots of the same genomic DNA pool were sequenced to produce technical replicates, and four replicates were compared in pairs.

No immune events, such as infections, were documented for the healthy donors during the collection period. Healthy-donor blood repertoires served as a training cohort to calibrate time-dependent variance in a beta-binomial model of T-cell clone differential abundance. The training cohort comprised roughly ten healthy donors, 3 female and 7 male. Donor ages ranged from about 25 to 64 years, with an average of around 45 years. Whole blood was collected from each healthy donor at three time points spaced two weeks apart and obtained from a commercial supplier. For immunosequencing, genomic DNA was extracted from unsorted whole blood. The cysteine opens and the phenylalanine closes a CDR3 of 16 amino acids. The DNA shown is the 48-base CDR3, in frame from base 1. Per the germline V gene, ENHRY is the CDR1 and SYGVKD is the CDR2. V and J are trimmed by 5 bases and 2 bases, and the gene matches miss 12 bases of the junction.

As concerns this clone: Its antigen remains undetermined. Base qualities are missing; no much larger clone stands one base away.

The immunoSEQ Assay, which uses bias-controlled multiplex PCR amplification of genomic DNA, was used to profile TCRbeta CDR3 regions. The authors' pipeline ran thus. To quantify the absolute abundance of each unique TCRbeta CDR3 region, the sequences were collapsed and filtered. Differential abundance was tested with two models: a binomial (Fisher-equivalent) model and a beta-binomial model that adds time-dependent variance fitted from healthy donors. Clones with fewer than 5 combined templates were excluded, and clones with Benjamini-Hochberg FDR below 0.01 were called differentially abundant. Beta-binomial variance was modeled as a function of total template count across the two samples using the form v = (b*log(k)+a)^2. TCRdb retrieved this table from immuneACCESS and kept in-frame rearrangements only. Not all clones are present; in checked studies, unresolved V genes account for under half, and no reason is known for the remainder. The V and J calls and clone size come from that table; D and trimming were worked out from the DNA. This sample holds under 150,000 clones; 86% were observed only once. The biggest ten clones account for 7.5% to 9% of the sample.

Study-wide findings and limitations: The authors expected that biological variance in healthy repertoires might rise further over much longer intervals, such as months to years. Across all healthy-donor time intervals, the beta-binomial model significantly lowered both the number of clones called differentially abundant and the false-positive rate. In all healthy donors, the variance in clone template counts between samples taken roughly 14 days apart rose significantly as total template count increased. Between technical replicates the binomial model flagged roughly 1.2 differentially abundant clones, whereas over about 2 weeks the binomial model flagged about 15 and over about four weeks around 20.

The V gene is TRBV10-3 and the J gene is TRBJ2-7; the central 7 bases match TRBD1. The sample was blood. The TCR comes from a person aged 18 to 70 in good health. The CDR3 reads CAISLSQGQITYEQYF. The sequence in DNA is TGTGCCATCAGTTTGAGTCAGGGACAGATTACCTACGAGCAGTACTTC.